This TCR beta chain emerged from a study of shared clonotypes between healthy human individuals (dated by TCRdb to about 2020). For the study in its entirety: The cohort included three men and a couple of women between 18 and 49 years of age. Blood TCR repertoires of about 5 healthy adults were deeply sequenced to estimate repertoire size and the extent of clonotype sharing between individuals. Libraries were prepared and TCR repertoires were sequenced by different laboratories using diverse techniques, in order to increase sequencing depth and limit assay-specific biases. Per donor, leukapheresis produced somewhere between about 0.85 and 8.9 billion PBMCs. On the study overall, not on this receptor specifically: Because the study included only a small number of donors, the genetic and exposure-history diversity represented was limited. Pairwise subsampling led to the expectation that sequencing depth would affect the degree of clonotype sharing among donors. Sampling was limited to blood, and TCR repertoires in tissue likely differ from TCR repertoires in blood.

Using the deep immunoSEQ assay, multiplex PCR amplified TCR CDR3 regions from genomic DNA. Extracted genomic DNA from each cell subset was spread evenly across all wells of several immunoSEQ 96-well plates, with each plate serving as a replicate. For unsorted PBMC, each replicate PCR was loaded with approximately 300 ng genomic DNA, equivalent to tens of thousands of T cell genomes. Ten immunoSEQ deep assay plates were used to sequence unsorted PBMC genomic DNA. The purified libraries were quantified using a Qubit 3.0 fluorometer, sized with a Bioanalyzer 2100, and then quantified again using the KAPA Library Quantification kit. Each immunoSEQ 96-well plate was sequenced on its own single-read 150-cycle Illumina NextSeq 550 flow cell. Turning to the authors' computational methods: Because the immunoSEQ output included only junctional sequences and no quality scores, the filtering could not be the same as the filtering used for full-length reads. To assign V/J genes and CDR3, sequences were annotated using PyIR, a Python wrapper for IgBLAST v1.9, with IMGT germline references. Any read was removed if the V/J assignment was weak (E-value above 1e-6), the CDR3 was missing, or the read contained stop codons, out-of-frame junctions, or ambiguous translated residues. V3J clonotypes were defined by identical inferred V gene, J gene, and CDR3 amino acid sequence. The percentage overlap between two repertoires was calculated by dividing the number of shared unique clonotypes by the size of the smaller repertoire. Three approaches were used to assess repertoire richness: RTK rarefaction, the Chao1 estimator, and Recon v2.1 estimates of unobserved clonotypes. In its TCRdb copy, this immuneACCESS table keeps in-frame sequences only and misses some clones. Where compared with another copy, unresolved V genes explain less than half of these, and the others have no known cause. That table furnishes V, J and clone size, whereas the DNA furnished D and trimming. This sample comprises about half a million clones, more than 65% of them detected only once. In total, the top ten clones hold 10% to 15% of the sample.

Healthy HIV-negative adults with no recently reported acute infections or vaccinations were included as donors. Only Caucasian adults living in Nashville, Tennessee, USA were represented among the donors. For unsorted samples, about 90 million PBMCs were counted and genomic DNA was extracted with the QIAamp DNA Blood Mini kit. Blood was obtained by leukapheresis, after which PBMCs were separated by Ficoll-Histopaque density gradient centrifugation and cryopreserved in liquid nitrogen vapor phase. The CDR3 runs 13 amino acids, cysteine and phenylalanine included. The only DNA kept is the CDR3, 39 bases in frame from the first base. According to the germline V gene, CDR1 reads KGHSH and CDR2 reads LQKENI. V is pared back by 0 bases and J by 7 bases, with 9 bases lying between the germline termini. Note on this clone: Its antigen remains undetermined. No base-level quality is on record; no much larger clone is a single base apart.

The receptor was derived from a woman aged 40-49 years in good health. Some clones in this sample may be carry-over from other donors' samples. Material for sequencing was PBMCs. Here the chain combines TRBV18 and TRBJ2-5; there is no confident call for the D gene. CDR3 reads: CASSPPGLPTQYF. The nucleotide sequence is TGTGCCAGCTCACCACCCGGCCTCCCGACCCAGTACTTC.